This T cell receptor beta chain was profiled in a study of human T cells and chemical hapten exposure listed by TCRdb under 2021. Regarding the research as a whole: For sensitization, 2% DPC in acetone was applied to an approximately 2 cm by approximately 2 cm area of upper inner arm skin. Throughout the study period of about 23 weeks, patients also received therapeutic DPC doses to the scalp every week. Patch tests used Finn chambers with 0.01% DPC on the upper back, scored after 6 days by International Contact Dermatitis Research Group standards. In alopecia patients, the study followed how the peripheral blood TCR repertoire changed in vivo over primary and secondary sensitization to diphenylcyclopropenone (DPC), a hapten. Libraries were pooled for sequencing, and per-sample TCR yields varied mainly because of small differences in library volumes within the pool. Blood was sampled from patients pre-sensitization (week 0) and at 2, 6 and about 24 weeks after DPC sensitization. Under 30 alopecia patients gave blood for TCR sequencing at one to four time points (pre-sensitization, 2, 6 and 24 weeks). Alopecia areata with under or over 50% scalp involvement, alopecia totalis and alopecia universalis were represented in the patient cohort, which was mostly female. Results and caveats for the whole study, not just this receptor: Because all patients had alopecia, a presumed autoimmune disease, the immune response of the patients might differ from that of healthy individuals. Repeated subsampling changed both the strength of the expansion versus patch-test correlation and the threshold at which the correlation became significant. Significantly more large CDR3 similarity clusters were formed by expanded TCRs than by pre-sensitization or healthy control sets, consistent with antigen-driven responses. DPC sensitization did not change how many TCRs were above 1 in 1000 frequency, and no evidence was found of alterations in global repertoire structure. Patch test score correlated positively with the number of PT1 expanded TCRs, reaching significance at thresholds 8, 16 and 32 but not at 4.

The meaning of the sample's time point label: pre-sensitization, week 0. The sample's treatment or condition label, in plain terms: therapeutic diphenylcyclopropenone sensitization with weekly scalp DPC. At each patch-test visit, blood was drawn before the patch test was applied. To be eligible, patients had to be aged 18 to 70, diagnosed with alopecia and judged suitable for DPC therapy, while pregnant patients were excluded. Total RNA was isolated from unfractionated whole blood collected in Tempus Blood RNA tubes. The germline V gene yields SGHTA for CDR1 and FQGNSA for CDR2. V is cut back by 4 bases and J by 14 bases, with 12 bases in the junction unmatched. The CDR3 sequence holds 15 residues, the cysteine and phenylalanine included. Only the CDR3 part of the read is kept: 45 bases, read in frame from the first base. Library creation used RACE. The sequencing machine was a NextSeq 500. During library preparation, unique molecular identifiers were attached to individual cDNA molecules so that TCRs could be counted in a quantitative, reproducible way. From each blood RNA sample, both TCR alpha and TCR beta chains were sequenced. As for how the authors treated the data: A median of about 100,000 TCRs per sample was observed, with a range of roughly 23,224 to 700,000. V, J and CDR3 annotation of the TCR reads was performed with the Decombinator software suite. For PS versus PT1 abundance plots, all samples were subsampled to the same number of TCRs (28,000). TCRs were defined as expanded if absent before sensitization and observed at least eight times at the 2-week time point. In-frame beta chains were kept once TCRdb had trimmed the public reads at Q25 with fastp and called clones with MiXCR. Each entry is one CDR3 protein sequence, shown with its most common DNA and genes. TCRdb assigned the V and J calls; the authors' analysis was not used. The sample profile shows tens of thousands of distinct CDR3 sequences; around 9.6% of them were found once. The ten largest clones add up to more than 3% of the sample.

Comment on this clonotype: No antigen is known for it. Base-call qualities are not available, and no considerably larger clone is one nucleotide away.

The receptor's source is a woman in her thirties or forties with alopecia areata. Some clones in this sample may be carry-over from other donors' samples. The sequenced sample was whole blood, obtained in connection with sensitization to the hapten diphenylcyclopropenone (DPC). The V and J genes are TRBV7-2 and TRBJ1-6; 9 middle bases align to TRBD1. The CDR3 region reads CASSSTGGAGLALHF. The sequence in DNA is TGTGCCAGCAGCTCAACAGGGGGCGCCGGCCTGGCCCTCCACTTT.